The 30 T cell receptor beta chains reported below all come from one sample, sequenced in a study of cytomegalovirus exposure and HLA in healthy donors. The PCR contained 60 Vbeta and 13 Jbeta primers. Libraries were prepared by immunoSEQ multiplex PCR; TCRdb keeps only in-frame clonotypes and omits some of them. The sample gives 200,000 to 250,000 clones, more than 65% of which show up once; approximately 1.7% is in the top ten. Sequenced input: PBMCs. The receptors come from a woman aged 25 to 39 in good health and CMV-seronegative.

The V gene is TRBV5-1, the J gene TRBJ2-2, with 8 bases matching TRBD2. Trimming removed 3 bases from V and 6 bases from J; junction bases left unmatched: 7. This CDR3 has 15 amino acids. Germline V gene sequence: CDR1 SGHRS, CDR2 YFSETQ. The CDR3 sequence is CASSYDPGGAGELFF. Here the CDR3 DNA reads TGCGCCAGCAGCTACGATCCGGGAGGGGCCGGGGAGCTGTTTTTT.

This clone was counted between two and nine times. This CDR3 is also generated by other DNA sequences in the sample. V and J are TRBV9 and TRBJ2-2; unclear D gene. V dropped 2 bases and J dropped 5 bases, with 4 bases sitting between them. This CDR3 is 12 amino acids long. The germline V gene has CDR1 SGDLS and CDR2 YYNGEE. CDR3 sequence (DNA): TGTGCCAGCAGCGTCCGGACCGGGGAGCTGTTTTTT. This translates into CASSVRTGELFF. The full variable domain, rest sourced from reference TRBV9 and TRBJ2-2, is DSGVTQTPKHLITATGQRVTLRCSPRSGDLSVYWYQQSLDQGLQFLIQYYNGEERAKGNILERFSAQQFPDLHSELNLSSLELGDSALYFCASSVRTGELFFGEGSRLTVL.

This clone was seen more than once but under ten times. V gene TRBV19 combines with J gene TRBJ1-1; D not resolved. V was cut by 4 bases and J by 2 bases, with 11 bases left in between. Germline values: CDR1 LNHDA, CDR2 SQIVND (reference sequence). CDR3 length: 14 residues. The CDR3 DNA sequence: TGTGCCAGTAGTAGCCCCGGGATTAACACTGAAGCTTTCTTT. This encodes CASSSPGINTEAFF.

This clone was recorded only once. V usage is TRBV30 and J usage is TRBJ2-2, with a weak D call TRBD1 (6 bases). Looked up from germline, CDR1 is GTSNPN and CDR2 is SVGIG (reference sequence). The CDR3 length is 14 residues. V lost 6 bases and J 6 bases, leaving 17 bases between the germline ends. The chain's CDR3 is CACRGTVSSGELFF. DNA for the CDR3: TGTGCCTGCAGGGGAACTGTGAGCTCCGGGGAGCTGTTTTTT. Complete variable domain (other parts from reference TRBV30 and TRBJ2-2): SQTIHQWPATLVQPVGSPLSLECTVEGTSNPNLYWYRQAAGRGLQLLFYSVGIGQISSEVPQNLSASRPQDRQFILSSKKLLLSDSGFYLCACRGTVSSGELFFGEGSRLTVL.

This rearrangement joins TRBV23-1 to TRBJ2-5; D remains ambiguous. TRBV23-1 is an open reading frame whose function is uncertain. V was trimmed by 6 bases and J by 3 bases, leaving 11 bases between them. The CDR3 sequence is 13 residues long. The CDR3 nucleotides are TGCGCCAGCAGCCGTCACGGTGAAGAGACCCAGTACTTC. The encoded protein is CASSRHGEETQYF.

The J gene is TRBJ2-2, the V gene TRBV30; 12 bases match TRBD2. With 0 bases clipped from V and 14 bases from J, the junction kept 10 bases outside the gene matches. This CDR3 contains 15 residues. In germline, CDR1 is GTSNPN, CDR2 SVGIG (reference sequence). CDR3 DNA: TGTGCCTGGAGTGTACGACTAGCGGGAGAACCCCTCCTGTTTTTT. This gives the protein CAWSVRLAGEPLLFF.

V usage is TRBV6-5 and J usage is TRBJ1-1; the D gene is possibly TRBD1 (5 bases). CDR3 length: 15 residues. Per germline, CDR1 MNHEY and CDR2 SVGAGI. V was shortened by 0 bases and J by 3 bases, with 11 bases between the two germline ends. Here the CDR3 DNA reads TGTGCCAGCAGTTACTCAAGGGGTGCGGACACTGAAGCTTTCTTT. Residues: CASSYSRGADTEAFF.

This chain uses TRBV29-1 with TRBJ2-3; 13 bases match TRBD2. Germline values: CDR1 SQVTM, CDR2 ANQGSEA. This CDR3 is built from 15 residues. V dropped 6 bases and J dropped 2; count of bases not matched to a gene: 5. CDR3 protein: CSVGTSGAPTDTQYF. The CDR3 bases are TGCAGCGTGGGGACTAGCGGGGCCCCCACAGATACGCAGTATTTT.

Worth noting for this clone: The junction departs from germline at one end; a sequencing error may be responsible. The J gene is TRBJ1-1, the V gene TRBV4-1; 9 nucleotides match TRBD1. The CDR3 contains 19 residues. Germline CDR1 is MGHRA and CDR2 is YSYEKL. DNA of the CDR3: TGCGCCAGCATCCAAGTCAAGATATCTGGACAGGGGAGGGGAGGTGAAGCTTTCTTT. Its translation is CASIQVKISGQGRGGEAFF.

The rearrangement uses TRBV7-9 and TRBJ2-3, with D perhaps matching TRBD1 (8 bases). Between the trimmed V and J ends, which lost 3 bases and 2 bases, there was a span of 15 bases. CDR1 is SEHNR and CDR2 is FQNEAQ in the germline V gene (reference sequence). CDR3 length: 16 amino acids. CDR3 in DNA: TGTGCCAGCAGCTTCTACAGGGGGGGGGACACAGATACGCAGTATTTT. Its protein is CASSFYRGGDTDTQYF. The full variable domain, rest sourced from reference TRBV7-9 and TRBJ2-3, is DTGVSQNPRHKITKRGQNVTFRCDPISEHNRLYWYRQTLGQGPEFLTYFQNEAQLEKSRLLSDRFSAERPKGSFSTLEIQRTEQGDSAMYLCASSFYRGGDTDTQYFGPGTRLTVL.

Turning to this clone: Distinct nucleotide sequences in the sample also encode this CDR3. V and J are TRBV10-3 and TRBJ2-2; tentative D call: TRBD1 (6 bases). Germline values: CDR1 ENHRY, CDR2 SYGVKD. This CDR3 contains 16 residues. The ends were cut back, 0 bases at V and 4 bases at J, with 12 bases in the middle. The CDR3 protein is CAISESLTGITGELFF. The DNA of the CDR3 is TGTGCCATCAGTGAGTCTCTAACAGGGATCACCGGGGAGCTGTTTTTT.

The chain has TRBV9 and TRBJ2-6, with 9 nucleotides matching TRBD1. This CDR3 comprises 21 residues. Unmatched junction bases numbered 15, after V lost 2 bases and J lost 0 bases. The germline V gene encodes CDR1 SGDLS and CDR2 YYNGEE. CDR3 DNA: TGTGCCAGCAGCGTGTTAGGACTGTGGGGGACAGGGCTCTCTGGGGCCAACGTCCTGACTTTC. It specifies CASSVLGLWGTGLSGANVLTF.

This clone has just one count. The chain has TRBV6-5 and TRBJ2-1, with D possibly matching TRBD2 (5 bases). The CDR3 is 13 residues long. CDR1 is MNHEY and CDR2 is SVGAGI in the germline V gene. V lost 5 bases, J lost 5 bases, and 10 bases lay in between. The CDR3 DNA reads TGTGCCAGCAGTGCTAGAGCGGACAATGAGCAGTTCTTC. Its protein is CASSARADNEQFF.

This clone appeared a few times. The J gene is TRBJ2-4, the V gene TRBV19, with 8 bases aligning to TRBD2. The J segment lost 2 bases and the V segment lost 10 bases, leaving 7 bases of the junction unmatched. CDR3 length equals 14 residues. Germline V lookup: CDR1 LNHDA, CDR2 SQIVND (reference sequence). The CDR3 sequence is CAIRGGQSKNIQYF. In DNA form, the CDR3 reads TGTGCCATCCGGGGGGGCCAATCCAAAAACATTCAGTACTTC.

The chain employs TRBV2 and TRBJ1-2; 11 bases fit TRBD1. The CDR3 runs to 14 residues. The germline V gene encodes CDR1 SNHLY and CDR2 FYNNEI. With 4 bases clipped from V and 3 bases from J, the junction kept 1 base outside the gene matches. Here the CDR3 DNA reads TGTGCCAGCAGTGGGGGACAGGGGGACTATGGCTACACCTTC. Its translation is CASSGGQGDYGYTF. Full variable domain (rest looked up from reference TRBV2 and TRBJ1-2): EPEVTQTPSHQVTQMGQEVILRCVPISNHLYFYWYRQILGQKVEFLVSFYNNEISEKSEIFDDQFSVERPDGSNFTLKIRSTKLEDSAMYFCASSGGQGDYGYTFGSGTRLTVV.

Of note for this clone: Other DNA variants within this sample encode the same CDR3. This chain links TRBV2 with TRBJ1-5; D is undetermined. Trimming stripped 0 bases from V and 7 bases from J, with 7 bases between. Germline values: CDR1 SNHLY, CDR2 FYNNEI. The CDR3 consists of 13 residues. The CDR3 nucleotides read TGTGCCAGCAGTGAAGCGCCGGGACAGCCCCAGCATTTT. This gives the protein CASSEAPGQPQHF.

This clone came up once. The V and J genes are TRBV9 and TRBJ2-5; 9 bases line up with TRBD1. Looked up from germline, CDR1 is SGDLS and CDR2 is YYNGEE. The CDR3 covers 14 residues. After removal of 0 bases from V and 4 bases from J, the junction contained 1 base not matched to a gene. This CDR3 reads CASSVAGQGETQYF. CDR3 coding DNA: TGTGCCAGCAGCGTAGCGGGACAGGGAGAGACCCAGTACTTC.

V and J are TRBV6-1 and TRBJ1-1, with D maybe TRBD1 (5 bases). V was pared by 7 bases and J by 3 bases, with 18 bases between. The CDR3 length is 15 residues. Germline V CDR1 and CDR2: MNHNS, SASEGT. CDR3 amino acids: CASTEYWGDYTEAFF. CDR3 coding DNA: TGTGCCAGCACCGAGTATTGGGGGGACTACACTGAAGCTTTCTTT.

This rearrangement joins TRBV18 to TRBJ1-1; weak D call: TRBD1 (5 bases). The CDR3 totals 14 residues. The germline V gene has CDR1 KGHSH and CDR2 LQKENI. V dropped 3 bases and J dropped 0 bases, with 8 bases sitting between them. For the CDR3, the DNA is TGTGCCAGCTCACCCACAGGATTGAACACTGAAGCTTTCTTT. Protein sequence: CASSPTGLNTEAFF.

This chain connects TRBV5-1 to TRBJ1-2, with a weak D call TRBD1 (6 bases). The CDR3 contains 15 residues. Trimming removed 3 bases at V and 4 bases at J, with 16 bases between. In germline, CDR1 is SGHRS, CDR2 YFSETQ. The CDR3 loop is CASSSSGAGAYGYTF. CDR3 coding DNA: TGCGCCAGCAGCTCCTCCGGGGCGGGGGCCTATGGCTACACCTTC.

The genes are TRBV2 and TRBJ2-1; D perhaps matches TRBD2 (5 bases). CDR3 size: 14 residues. Deletions cut 5 bases from V and 0 bases from J, with 8 bases between. The germline CDR1 and CDR2 sequences are SNHLY and FYNNEI. The CDR3 DNA reads as TGTGCCAGCAGTTCCGACTACTCCTACAATGAGCAGTTCTTC. It codes for CASSSDYSYNEQFF.

The chain uses TRBV2 and TRBJ2-1; 7 bases map to TRBD1. With V trimmed by 7 bases and J by 8 bases, 11 bases remained unmatched. The CDR3 runs to 14 residues. Germline V gene sequence: CDR1 SNHLY, CDR2 FYNNEI. The CDR3 DNA is TGTGCCAGCAACCCGGGACAGCTGTGGGATGAGCAGTTCTTC. Residues: CASNPGQLWDEQFF.

J is TRBJ1-3 and V is TRBV29-1, with 10 bases identical to TRBD1. This CDR3 contains 15 residues. Germline CDR1 SQVTM, CDR2 ANQGSEA. The trim removed 8 bases at V and 3 bases at J, leaving 10 bases unmatched. CDR3 residues: CSFLGQGEFGNTIYF. CDR3 in DNA: TGCAGCTTTCTCGGACAGGGGGAGTTTGGAAACACCATATATTTT.

The chain links TRBV6-5 to TRBJ2-1; TRBD2 agrees at 9 bases. The trim removed 3 bases at V and 3 bases at J, leaving 3 bases unmatched. There are 15 residues in the CDR3. CDR1 is MNHEY and CDR2 is SVGAGI in the germline V gene. CDR3 in amino acids: CASSYGTSYYNEQFF. CDR3 bases: TGTGCCAGCAGTTATGGGACTAGCTACTACAATGAGCAGTTCTTC.

V gene TRBV6-1 combines with J gene TRBJ1-5; 8 bases are shared with TRBD1. The CDR3 sequence is 15 residues long. The J segment lost 1 base and the V segment lost 6 bases, leaving 5 bases of the junction unmatched. Germline V gene sequence: CDR1 MNHNS, CDR2 SASEGT. The CDR3 DNA reads TGTGCCAGCAGCCGACAGGGGCGAAGCAATCAGCCCCAGCATTTT. Translated, it gives CASSRQGRSNQPQHF.

There are a few counts of this clone. The rearrangement links TRBV19 to TRBJ1-3, with 7 bases aligning to TRBD1. CDR1 is LNHDA and CDR2 is SQIVND in the germline V gene (reference sequence). With V trimmed by 1 base and J by 2 bases, 8 bases remained unmatched. This CDR3 comprises 17 residues. The CDR3 nucleotides are TGTGCCAGTAGTATAGGTGGGACAGTACTTGCTGGAAACACCATATATTTT. Translating it yields CASSIGGTVLAGNTIYF. The whole variable domain, remainder taken from reference TRBV19 and TRBJ1-3, is DGGITQSPKYLFRKEGQNVTLSCEQNLNHDAMYWYRQDPGQGLRLIYYSQIVNDFQKGDIAEGYSVSREKKESFPLTVTSAQKNPTAFYLCASSIGGTVLAGNTIYFGEGSWLTVV.

In this sample, this clone turned up a few times. The chain uses TRBV11-3 and TRBJ2-1; 8 bases map to TRBD2. Trimming removed 1 base from V and 9 bases from J; junction bases left unmatched: 8. The germline CDR1 and CDR2 sequences are SGHNT and YENEEA. The CDR3 extends over 15 amino acids. For the CDR3, the DNA is TGTGCCAGCAGCTTAGGAGTCGGGGGGGCCATTGAGCAGTTCTTC. This sequence encodes CASSLGVGGAIEQFF.

This clone has just one count. This chain joins TRBV6-5 and TRBJ2-3, with 9 bases matching TRBD2. This CDR3 is built from 16 residues. CDR1 and CDR2 (germline): MNHEY, SVGAGI. Germline trimming cut 4 bases from V and 0 bases from J; bases unmatched to any gene: 5. The CDR3 reads CASSSRLADSTDTQYF. The CDR3 DNA follows: TGTGCCAGCAGTTCCCGACTAGCGGATAGCACAGATACGCAGTATTTT.

The chain couples TRBV9 to TRBJ2-3, with 12 positions matching TRBD2. Unmatched junction bases numbered 7, after V lost 4 bases and J lost 7 bases. The CDR3 contains 15 residues. In germline, CDR1 is SGDLS, CDR2 YYNGEE. The CDR3 DNA follows: TGTGCCAGCAGCCTAGCGGGAGGGGGAGCTTATACGCAGTATTTT. It yields the protein CASSLAGGGAYTQYF.

This clone showed up just a few times. The chain couples TRBV6-5 to TRBJ1-5; 7 nucleotides align to TRBD1. The CDR3 contains 15 residues. The V gene end was trimmed by 5 bases and the J gene end by 2 bases; junction bases not matched to a gene: 6. CDR1 and CDR2 (germline): MNHEY, SVGAGI. CDR3 DNA sequence: TGTGCCAGCAGTCGAGACAGGGTCGGCAATCAGCCCCAGCATTTT. Amino acid sequence: CASSRDRVGNQPQHF.